This TCR beta chain was recorded in a study of blood T cell repertoires in COVID-19. Study as a whole: Nucleic acid was either cDNA or gDNA, and it came from T cells, B-cell-depleted T cells, or PBMCs.

V was clipped by 5 bases and J by 8 bases, with 12 bases between them. CDR3 length equals 12 residues. CDR1 is LGHDT, CDR2 YNNKEL, per germline (reference sequence). Profiled with immunoSEQ multiplex PCR; TCRdb holds only in-frame clones, not every one. Seen here are roughly 120,000 clones, around 90% observed once, and the top ten hold 3% to 4%. The TCR comes from a woman between 50 and 59 years old with acute or convalescent COVID-19. Sequenced input: peripheral blood. The J gene is TRBJ1-2, the V gene TRBV3-1 (or the pseudogene TRBV3-2); TRBD1 might be the D (6 bases). The CDR3 sequence is CASSIRGRGYTF. The CDR3 DNA is TGTGCCAGCAGCATCAGGGGCCGCGGCTACACCTTC.